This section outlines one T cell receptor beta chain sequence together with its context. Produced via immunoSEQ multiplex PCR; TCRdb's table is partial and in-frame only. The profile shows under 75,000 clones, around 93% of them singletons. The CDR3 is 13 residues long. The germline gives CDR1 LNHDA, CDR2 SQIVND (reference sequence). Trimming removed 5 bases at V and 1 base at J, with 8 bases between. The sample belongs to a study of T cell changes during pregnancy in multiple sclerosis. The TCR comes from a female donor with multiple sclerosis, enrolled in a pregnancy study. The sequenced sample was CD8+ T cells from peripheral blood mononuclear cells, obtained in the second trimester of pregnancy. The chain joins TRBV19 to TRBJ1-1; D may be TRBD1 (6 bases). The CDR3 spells CASSPTGNTEAFF. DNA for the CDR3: TGTGCCAGTAGTCCGACAGGGAACACTGAAGCTTTCTTT.